This T cell receptor beta chain was identified during a study of blood T cell repertoires in COVID-19 (TCRdb year 2020). Context from the whole study: Samples covering the acute and convalescent phases of COVID-19 were provided by collaborators in the United States, Italy and Spain. The repertoires were made available in a free public database intended to serve as a resource for research on the immune response to SARS-CoV-2. The prospective study material was composed of cDNA or gDNA derived from T cells, B-cell-depleted T cells, or PBMCs. HLA class I and class II types, where available, came from metadata supplied by the sample provider rather than from assay-based typing. The samples were drawn from the first 160 participants of the ongoing ImmuneRACE study and from 1,254 subjects provided by 6 global collaborators. Deeply sampled blood TCRbeta repertoires from subjects exposed to, actively infected with, or recovered from COVID-19 were included in the dataset. A de-identified subject ID, COVID-19 status, age in years and sex were almost always included in the sample metadata. Results the study describes overall, beyond this receptor: The amount of clinical and demographic metadata varied by source and participant and was provided uncurated.

TCRbeta CDR3 regions were amplified from genomic DNA by means of the immunoSEQ Assay, a bias-controlled multiplex PCR. On the authors' methods: The number of nucleated cells in each sample was estimated by amplification of reference gene primers within the assay. To quantify the absolute abundance of each unique TCRbeta CDR3 rearrangement, sequence reads were collapsed and filtered. For each sample, productive Simpson clonality was calculated as the square root of Simpson's diversity index over productive rearrangements. This immuneACCESS table, as held by TCRdb, lists in-frame sequences with V and J called but not all clones. Of the missing ones, under half trace to an unresolved V gene in checked studies; the others have no known cause. The DNA was the basis for D and trimming; V, J and clone size are from that table. A total of around 130,000 clones appear in this sample, approximately 87% of them only once. In total, the top ten clones hold 2% to 2.5% of the sample.

Taken from the germline V gene (reference sequence), the CDR1 and CDR2 loops are PRHDT and FYEKMQ. Trimming removed 3 bases from V and 7 bases from J, leaving 15 bases between the germline ends. The CDR3 has 15 amino acids, counting the end cysteine and phenylalanine. The entry retains the CDR3 DNA only, 45 bases that are in frame from base 1. Only one count was recorded for this clone. No antigen is known for it. It has no much larger one-base neighbor in the sample; base qualities were not kept. Collaborating institutions collected whole blood in K2EDTA tubes following their own protocols. For TCRbeta analysis, collaborators shipped samples in one of three forms: frozen whole blood, isolated PBMCs, or DNA extracted from either of those sample types.

The source material was peripheral blood. The chain employs TRBV13 and TRBJ2-2; the D segment cannot be called with confidence. The TCR comes from a woman aged 50 to 60 with acute or convalescent COVID-19. The CDR3 protein sequence reads: CASSFPLGSGGELFF. The nucleotides are TGTGCCAGCAGCTTTCCCCTCGGGTCCGGCGGGGAGCTGTTTTTT. The variable domain in full, with residues beyond the CDR3 obtained from the reference TRBV13 and TRBJ2-2 genes, is AAGVIQSPRHLIKEKRETATLKCYPIPRHDTVYWYQQGPGQDPQFLISFYEKMQSDKGSIPDRFSAQQFSDYHSELNMSSLELGDSALYFCASSFPLGSGGELFFGEGSRLTVL.